A selection of T cell receptor beta chains follows, all from one sample in a study of blood T cell repertoires in COVID-19. Profiling relied on immunoSEQ multiplex PCR, and the TCRdb table lists in-frame clones only, not all of them. The sample yields about 300,000 clones, more than 70% seen once. Input material: peripheral blood. The receptors stem from a woman in her twenties or thirties who had recovered from COVID-19. Both conserved end residues are part of each CDR3. Fields, in order: V gene, CDR3 protein.

>TRBV3-1/TRBV3-2
CASSQEGGGQGPYEQYF
>TRBV27
CASSIWGAGGTYNEQFF
>TRBV6-6
CASKVWGVNTEAFF
>TRBV18
CASSSGTNYYGYTF
>TRBV28
CASSFGGLGETQYF
>TRBV6-5
CASSTRDIGNTIYF
>TRBV28
CASRGTIPSYEQYF
>TRBV6-5
CASSQAGATNEKLFF
>TRBV24-1
CATTARTTPYEQYF
>TRBV23-1
CASSRPWNTRGFSYEQYF
>TRBV5-6
CASSRLGLAGRETQYF
>TRBV28
CASSKGTGPGYTF
>TRBV2
CASSAERGGGREQFF
>TRBV4-1
CASSQIAGVYGYTF
>TRBV6-2/TRBV6-3
CASSLEGGTEAFF
>TRBV3-1/TRBV3-2
CASSQARTAGDTEAFF
>TRBV4-1
CASSQDASGRNEQFF
>TRBV7-2
CASSLVATGSYNEKLFF